Listed here are 2 T cell receptor beta chains from one sample, sequenced in a study of T cell responses to AZD1222 COVID-19 vaccine. Method: immunoSEQ multiplex PCR; TCRdb's copy keeps in-frame clones and lacks some. The table shows 55,000 to 65,000 clones, with roughly 80% occurring only once. The input for sequencing was peripheral blood, taken 28 days after the second AZD1222 dose. These receptors all stem from an adult who received the AZD1222 COVID-19 vaccine.

About this clone: This specimen includes other DNA sequences encoding the same CDR3. CDR3 DNA: TGTGCCAGCAGCGTAGAACAGGGGAGGGGCACAGATACGCAGTATTTT. Its protein is CASSVEQGRGTDTQYF. This chain connects TRBV9 to TRBJ2-3; either TRBD1 or TRBD2 may supply D (7 bases each). The CDR3 sequence is 16 residues long. V was trimmed by 0 bases and J by 1 base, leaving 12 bases between them. Germline V CDR1 and CDR2: SGDLS, YYNGEE. Filled out from reference TRBV9 and TRBJ2-3, the complete variable domain reads DSGVTQTPKHLITATGQRVTLRCSPRSGDLSVYWYQQSLDQGLQFLIQYYNGEERAKGNILERFSAQQFPDLHSELNLSSLELGDSALYFCASSVEQGRGTDTQYFGPGTRLTVL.

Only one count was recorded for this clone. This chain links TRBV5-4 with TRBJ2-2; 7 positions agree with TRBD2. Germline trimming cut 2 bases from V and 1 base from J; bases unmatched to any gene: 8. This CDR3 comprises 17 residues. CDR1 and CDR2 (germline): SGHNT, YYREEE (reference sequence). CDR3 sequence (DNA): TGTGCCAGCAGCTTTGGGCGGACTAGTCAGAACACCGGGGAGCTGTTTTTT. Translated, it gives CASSFGRTSQNTGELFF.